This T cell receptor (beta chain) stems from a study of CD4+ T cells in melanoma. The study's findings and limits: Diverse differentiation states were reported for melanoma neoantigen-specific CD4+ T cells. CD8+ T cell, macrophage and B cell function reportedly correlated with neoantigen-specific CD4+ T cells.

For this clone: Its antigen is unknown.

Method: immunoSEQ multiplex PCR; TCRdb's copy keeps in-frame clones and lacks some. The sample consists of roughly 150,000 clones, 80% to 95% of them appearing once. The clonotype originates from a human donor with melanoma.

The CDR3 is CASSPPPRSSDQYF. The DNA for the CDR3 is TGTGCCAGCTCACCACCTCCCAGATCCTCCGACCAGTACTTC. The chain is built from TRBV18 and TRBJ2-5, with D uncertain. V was clipped by 0 bases and J by 10 bases, with 15 bases between them. This CDR3 is built from 14 residues. CDR1 KGHSH and CDR2 LQKENI come from the germline V gene.